These 19 T cell receptor beta chains share one sample of origin, sequenced in a study of Graves' ophthalmopathy and Graves' hyperthyroidism. Researchers took RNA transcripts and amplified TCR beta CDR3 regions from them. In the first round, RT-PCR was carried out with HTBI primers, and a multiplex PCR formed the second round. TCRdb re-called the multiplex PCR reads through MiXCR, storing one row per CDR3 protein. In the table there are roughly 230,000 distinct CDR3 sequences, roughly a fifth of which are singletons. The specimen sequenced was peripheral blood. The source is a woman aged 50 to 60 with Graves' ophthalmopathy.

This clonotype appeared many times. This rearrangement joins TRBV6-1 to TRBJ1-2, with D possibly matching TRBD1 (5 bases). The V gene's germline CDR1 is MNHNS and CDR2 SASEGT. CDR3 length: 13 residues. Trimming removed 0 bases at V and 8 bases at J, with 10 bases between. The CDR3 DNA follows: TGTGCCAGCAGTGAAGCTTGGGAGGGGGGCTACACCTTC. As protein: CASSEAWEGGYTF.

Ten or more counts support this clonotype. The J gene is TRBJ1-2, the V gene TRBV12-3 or TRBV12-4; D uncertain. The CDR3 spans 15 residues. Trimming cost V 7 bases and J 1 base, with 16 bases left between them. CDR3 residues: CASNSPGEDNYGYTF. The CDR3 bases are TGTGCCAGCAACTCTCCGGGAGAGGATAACTATGGCTACACCTTC.

This clonotype was seen many times. Here the CDR3 DNA reads TGCAGTGCTAGTGCTGGGGTATCTGGGGCCAACGTCCTGACTTTC. Protein: CSASAGVSGANVLTF. J is TRBJ2-6 and V is TRBV20-1; D call uncertain. Germline V gene data show CDR1 as DFQATT and CDR2 as SNEGSKA (reference sequence). With 3 bases removed from V and 1 base from J, the gap between germline ends came to 10 bases. The CDR3 runs to 15 residues.

The gene calls are TRBV7-9 and TRBJ2-4; D is uncertain. Trimming removed 1 base at V and 3 bases at J, with 10 bases between. This CDR3 is built from 15 residues. Germline V gene lookup returns CDR1 SEHNR and CDR2 FQNEAQ (reference sequence). The CDR3 DNA is TGTGCCAGCAGCTTAGGTGAAGCCAGCAAAAACATTCAGTACTTC. Translated, it gives CASSLGEASKNIQYF.

This clonotype was detected ten times or more. The chain combines TRBV20-1 with TRBJ2-5; perhaps TRBD1 as D (6 bases). Germline CDR1 DFQATT, CDR2 SNEGSKA (reference sequence). The CDR3 has 15 residues. V was shortened by 1 base and J by 1 base, with 13 bases between the two germline ends. In nucleotides, the CDR3 is TGCAGTGCTAGAGCCGACGGGACAAGCCAAGAGACCCAGTACTTC. Encoded protein: CSARADGTSQETQYF.

The J gene is TRBJ2-7, the V gene TRBV7-8; D is perhaps TRBD2 (6 bases). The CDR3 has 13 amino acids. The germline V and J ends were trimmed by 7 bases and 6 bases, with 16 bases remaining between them. Germline CDR1 and CDR2: SGHVS and FQNEAQ. CDR3 DNA: TGTGCCAGCACCCGGGACTTAGCCATCGAGCAGTACTTC. Translating gives CASTRDLAIEQYF.

This clonotype was counted between two and nine times. The CDR3 protein is CASSEVWGQDNQPQHF. The DNA for the CDR3 is TGTGCCAGCAGTGAGGTCTGGGGGCAGGACAATCAGCCCCAGCATTTT. The V gene is TRBV2, the J gene TRBJ1-5; perhaps TRBD1 as D (6 bases). The CDR3 consists of 16 residues. Per germline, CDR1 SNHLY and CDR2 FYNNEI. The V end lost 3 bases, the J end lost 3 bases, and 15 bases lay between the germline ends.

This clonotype has ten or more counts. V and J are TRBV16 and TRBJ2-5, with TRBD1 as a possible D gene (5 bases). In germline, CDR1 is KGHSY, CDR2 FQNENV. The CDR3 covers 14 residues. V lost 0 bases and J lost 3, with 8 bases in between. The CDR3 DNA reads as TGTGCCAGCAGCCAATCGCTAGGGGAAGAGACCCAGTACTTC. This gives the protein CASSQSLGEETQYF.

This clonotype was detected once. This sequence joins TRBV12-3 or TRBV12-4 and TRBJ1-1; perhaps TRBD1 as D (5 bases). V was trimmed by 4 bases and J by 0 bases, leaving 12 bases between them. CDR3 length: 15 residues. The CDR3 region is CASSWDGVMNTEAFF. In DNA, the CDR3 is TGTGCCAGCAGTTGGGACGGGGTAATGAACACTGAAGCTTTCTTT.

The chain uses TRBV7-2 and TRBJ2-7; D gene ambiguous. Germline-derived CDR1 and CDR2 are SGHTA and FQGNSA. Trimming stripped 1 base from V and 1 base from J, with 8 bases between. The CDR3 is made up of 14 amino acids. CDR3 nucleotides: TGTGCCAGCAGCTTAGGTGTAGATTCCTACGAGCAGTACTTC. This sequence encodes CASSLGVDSYEQYF.

This clonotype was recorded many times. The V gene is TRBV4-1, the J gene TRBJ2-7, with D perhaps TRBD2 (6 bases). Germline CDR1 is MGHRA and CDR2 is YSYEKL. There are 16 residues in the CDR3. Trimming removed 4 bases at V and 1 base at J, with 17 bases between. Written as DNA, the CDR3 is TGCGCCAGCAGCCCTTCGGAGGGCCTGGGATCCTACGAGCAGTACTTC. It translates to CASSPSEGLGSYEQYF.

This clonotype was detected ten times or more. The genes are TRBV7-8 and TRBJ1-6; a weak D match, TRBD1 (5 bases). The V and J ends lost 0 bases and 7 bases respectively, with 7 bases between them. The CDR3 covers 14 residues. Germline CDR1 reads SGHVS; CDR2 reads FQNEAQ. Here the CDR3 reads CASSLARANSPLHF. CDR3 sequence (DNA): TGTGCCAGCAGCTTAGCCAGGGCAAATTCACCCCTCCACTTT.

This clonotype has a count of ten or more. Here the CDR3 reads CSVEDPELAGMGVYEQYF. The CDR3 DNA is TGCAGCGTTGAAGATCCAGAACTAGCGGGAATGGGAGTCTACGAGCAGTACTTC. The chain has TRBV29-1 and TRBJ2-7; 10 bases line up with TRBD2. V trimming: 0 bases; J trimming: 3 bases; junction bases outside the gene matches: 14. CDR3 length: 18 amino acids. CDR1 is SQVTM and CDR2 is ANQGSEA in the germline V gene.

This clonotype was recorded a few times. The junction departs from the called germline gene at one end, perhaps through a read error. V is TRBV19 and J is TRBJ1-2; maybe TRBD1 (6 bases). Germline values: CDR1 LNHDA, CDR2 SQIVND (reference sequence). The CDR3 has 13 residues. The CDR3 coding sequence is TGTGCCAGTAGTATTCCCCAGGGGAGAGGCTGCACCTTC. Residues: CASSIPQGRGCTF.

This clonotype has a count of ten or more. The genes are TRBV6-5 and TRBJ1-1, with 11 bases fitting TRBD1. With V trimmed by 2 bases and J by 5 bases, 4 bases remained unmatched. Germline CDR1 is MNHEY and CDR2 is SVGAGI. The CDR3 loop spans 15 amino acids. CDR3 sequence (DNA): TGTGCCAGCAGTTACGTTGGGACAGGGGGAACTGAAGCTTTCTTT. It encodes CASSYVGTGGTEAFF.

This clonotype was counted ten times or more. The V and J genes are TRBV2 and TRBJ2-5; perhaps TRBD2 as D (5 bases). Germline V lookup: CDR1 SNHLY, CDR2 FYNNEI. V lost 2 bases and J lost 1, with 8 bases in between. The CDR3 loop spans 14 amino acids. DNA of the CDR3: TGTGCCAGCAGTGAACTGGGGAGCCAAGAGACCCAGTACTTC. Translated: CASSELGSQETQYF.

This clonotype has a count of ten or more. The rearrangement links TRBV27 to TRBJ2-7, with 9 positions matching TRBD1. The V and J ends lost 10 bases and 2 bases, in that order; junction bases with no gene match: 12. Germline V gene sequence: CDR1 MNHEY, CDR2 SMNVEV (reference sequence). This CDR3 has 15 residues. The CDR3 DNA reads TGTGCCACCAAACCAATGGGGACAGGGACCTACGAGCAGTACTTC. This sequence encodes CATKPMGTGTYEQYF.

In this sample, this clonotype turned up a few times. The chain couples TRBV28 to TRBJ2-5, with 14 bases identical to TRBD2. The CDR3 is 16 amino acids. Germline V gene data show CDR1 as MDHEN and CDR2 as SYDVKM. Trimming at V came to 6 bases and at J to 1 base, leaving 4 bases not matched to a gene. Here the CDR3 DNA reads TGTGCCAGCAGCCAGACTAGCGGGAGGGCCCAAGAGACCCAGTACTTC. Translating gives CASSQTSGRAQETQYF.

V and J are TRBV25-1 and TRBJ2-2, with a possible D match to TRBD1 (6 bases). CDR1 is MGHDK and CDR2 is SYGVNS in the germline V gene. The V gene lost 7 bases and the J gene lost 1 base, with 22 bases spanning the gap. The CDR3 runs to 18 residues. CDR3 region: CASTTPGTPSQNTGELFF. The CDR3 nucleotides are TGTGCCAGCACAACCCCGGGGACACCTTCTCAGAACACCGGGGAGCTGTTTTTT.